These 2 T cell receptor beta chains were sequenced from one sample in a study of T cell responses to AZD1222 COVID-19 vaccine. Generated by immunoSEQ multiplex PCR, the TCRdb table keeps only in-frame clones and is missing some. The repertoire has approximately 30,000 clones, 86% of them found once; the top ten carry 6.8%. Sequencing used peripheral blood, obtained on day 0 of AZD1222 vaccination. The receptors here all came from an adult in good health.

Here the CDR3 reads CASGSPGDTGELFF. DNA for the CDR3: TGTGCCAGCGGGTCTCCAGGGGACACCGGGGAGCTGTTTTTT. The chain links TRBV6-6 to TRBJ2-2, with a possible D match to TRBD1 (6 bases). Trimming cost V 8 bases and J 3 bases, with 13 bases left between them. Germline V gene sequence: CDR1 MNHNY, CDR2 SVGAGI (reference sequence). The CDR3 length is 14 residues.

This clone was seen a single time. V is TRBV30 and J is TRBJ1-3, with D uncertain. Germline V lookup: CDR1 GTSNPN, CDR2 SVGIG (reference sequence). Trimming took off 4 bases at V and 2 bases at J, with 12 bases between the two ends. This CDR3 has 14 residues. CDR3 sequence reads: CAWNRDNPGNTIYF. The CDR3 region has the DNA TGTGCCTGGAACAGAGACAACCCTGGAAACACCATATATTTT.